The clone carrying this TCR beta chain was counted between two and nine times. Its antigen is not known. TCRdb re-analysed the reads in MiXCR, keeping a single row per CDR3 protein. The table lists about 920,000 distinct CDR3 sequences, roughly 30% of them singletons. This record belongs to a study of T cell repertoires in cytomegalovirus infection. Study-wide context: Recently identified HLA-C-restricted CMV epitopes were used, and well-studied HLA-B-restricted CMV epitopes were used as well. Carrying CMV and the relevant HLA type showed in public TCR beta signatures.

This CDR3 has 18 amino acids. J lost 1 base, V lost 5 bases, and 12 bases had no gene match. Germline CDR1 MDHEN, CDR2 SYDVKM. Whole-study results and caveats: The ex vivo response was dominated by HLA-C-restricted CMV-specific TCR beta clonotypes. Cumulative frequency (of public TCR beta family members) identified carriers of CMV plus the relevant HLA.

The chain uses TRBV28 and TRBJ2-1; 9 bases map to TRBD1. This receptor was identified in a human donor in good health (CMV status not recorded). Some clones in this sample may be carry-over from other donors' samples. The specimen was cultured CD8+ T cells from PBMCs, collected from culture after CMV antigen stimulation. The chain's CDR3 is CASSPGTGKELSYNEQFF. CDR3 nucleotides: TGTGCCAGCAGTCCGGGGACAGGGAAGGAACTATCCTACAATGAGCAGTTCTTC.